These T cell receptor beta chains were read from a single sample in a study of control samples from healthy donors and cancer patients. Here immunoSEQ multiplex PCR was the method, and the copy in TCRdb shows in-frame clones only, minus some. Of just over 150,000 clones listed, 85% to 95% are singletons. Sequencing used blood. The receptor set was obtained from a man aged 50 to 60 in good health. CDR3s include the opening cysteine and the closing phenylalanine or tryptophan. A D gene is named only where the DNA matches it firmly. Clone size appears in some rows only: once, few, many, or a class for an expanded clone.

size: .; J: TRBJ2-7; V: TRBV19; D: TRBD1; DNA: TGTGCCAGTAGAAGGGACAGGGCGACCTACGAGCAGTACTTC; CDR3: CASRRDRATYEQYF
size: .; J: TRBJ1-2; V: TRBV11-2; D: TRBD1; DNA: TGTGCCAGCAGCTTAGGGGACAGAGGACTCTATGGCTACACCTTC; CDR3: CASSLGDRGLYGYTF
size: .; J: TRBJ2-2; V: TRBV2; D: .; DNA: TGTGCCAGCAGTTATGACAGGAACACCGGGGAGCTGTTTTTT; CDR3: CASSYDRNTGELFF
size: .; J: TRBJ2-7; V: TRBV9; D: .; DNA: TGTGCCAGCAGCCCCAGGGCGGGACCACTCTACGAGCAGTACTTC; CDR3: CASSPRAGPLYEQYF
size: .; J: TRBJ2-7; V: TRBV7-9; D: .; DNA: TGTGCCAGCAGCTTCTCTTCCTACGAGCAGTACTTC; CDR3: CASSFSSYEQYF
size: .; J: TRBJ2-5; V: TRBV6-6; D: TRBD2; DNA: TGTGCCAGCAGTCTACCCGGGACTAGCATAAAGAGAGGACAAGAGACCCAGTACTTC; CDR3: CASSLPGTSIKRGQETQYF
size: .; J: TRBJ1-1; V: TRBV3-1/TRBV3-2; D: .; DNA: TGTGCCAGCAGCCAAGAGAGGGTTCGACGGGCTTTCTTT; CDR3: CASSQERVRRAFF
size: .; J: TRBJ1-6; V: TRBV5-1; D: TRBD1; DNA: TGCGCCAGCAGCCCCCAGGGGGCGGATAATTCACCCCTCCACTTT; CDR3: CASSPQGADNSPLHF
size: .; J: TRBJ2-1; V: TRBV11-3; D: .; DNA: TGTGCCAGCAGCCTAAACCCGGGTCCTTACAATGAGCAGTTCTTC; CDR3: CASSLNPGPYNEQFF
size: .; J: TRBJ1-5; V: TRBV4-1; D: .; DNA: TGCGCCAGCAGCCAAGTAGCCGGGGAGCCCCAGCATTTT; CDR3: CASSQVAGEPQHF
size: .; J: TRBJ2-7; V: TRBV15; D: TRBD2; DNA: TGTGCCACCAGAAAAGCTAGCGGGAGTAGGTACGAGCAGTACTTC; CDR3: CATRKASGSRYEQYF
size: few; J: TRBJ1-1; V: TRBV9; D: .; DNA: TGTGCCAGCAGCGTGACGGGGGTCACTGAAGCTTTCTTT; CDR3: CASSVTGVTEAFF
size: .; J: TRBJ2-3; V: TRBV19; D: .; DNA: TGTGCCAGTAGGCGAGGGGGAGGAGGAGATACGCAGTATTTT; CDR3: CASRRGGGGDTQYF
size: .; J: TRBJ1-4; V: TRBV7-9; D: .; DNA: TGTGCCTCCGGGGGGCAAACAACTAATGAAAAACTGTTTTTT; CDR3: CASGGQTTNEKLFF
size: .; J: TRBJ1-5; V: TRBV6-5; D: .; DNA: TGTGCCAGCAGGCACAACTCGGAACATCAGCCCCAGCATTTT; CDR3: CASRHNSEHQPQHF
size: .; J: TRBJ2-7; V: TRBV18; D: TRBD1; DNA: TGTGCCAGCTCACCCCGGACAGGGTCAGGGTTCGACGAGCAGTACTTC; CDR3: CASSPRTGSGFDEQYF
size: .; J: TRBJ1-6; V: TRBV9; D: .; DNA: TGTGCCAGCAGCGTCGGACAGCCAGGCTCCTATAATTCACCCCTCCACTTT; CDR3: CASSVGQPGSYNSPLHF
size: .; J: TRBJ1-1; V: TRBV13; D: TRBD1; DNA: TGTGCCAGCAGCTTAAACCCTGCCACAGGGGGCCCTGAAGCTTTCTTT; CDR3: CASSLNPATGGPEAFF
size: .; J: TRBJ1-2; V: TRBV7-9; D: .; DNA: TGTGCCAGCAGCCCCGAAGTGGCCCTACAGGGTGGCTACACCTTC; CDR3: CASSPEVALQGGYTF
size: .; J: TRBJ1-5; V: TRBV19; D: .; DNA: TGTGCCAGTACTAAGGGGTGGGACGGTAACAATCAGCCCCAGCATTTT; CDR3: CASTKGWDGNNQPQHF
size: .; J: TRBJ1-1; V: TRBV27; D: .; DNA: TGTGCCAGCAGTTTATCCCCAACAGGGCGCGACACTGAAGCTTTCTTT; CDR3: CASSLSPTGRDTEAFF
size: .; J: TRBJ2-1; V: TRBV3-1/TRBV3-2; D: TRBD2; DNA: TGTGCCAGCCAGACTAGCGGGAGATATAATGAGCAGTTCTTC; CDR3: CASQTSGRYNEQFF
size: .; J: TRBJ2-2; V: TRBV5-5; D: .; DNA: TGTGCCAGCAGCCCGGGACTGGCAAAGTTTTTT; CDR3: CASSPGLAKFF
size: .; J: TRBJ2-3; V: TRBV11-2; D: TRBD2; DNA: TGTGCCAGCAGCTTCACTAGCGCGGGAGCAGATACGCAGTATTTT; CDR3: CASSFTSAGADTQYF
size: once; J: TRBJ2-2; V: TRBV6-5; D: .; DNA: TGTGCCAGCAGTTACTCCGACGCTATTAACACCGGGGAGCTGTTTTTT; CDR3: CASSYSDAINTGELFF
size: .; J: TRBJ2-7; V: TRBV12-3/TRBV12-4; D: TRBD2; DNA: TGTGCCAGCAGGGGACTAGCCTACGAGCAGTACTTC; CDR3: CASRGLAYEQYF
size: .; J: TRBJ1-1; V: TRBV6-5; D: .; DNA: TGTGCCAGCAGGTACACAGGTGTTCGCACTGAAGCTTTCTTT; CDR3: CASRYTGVRTEAFF
size: .; J: TRBJ2-1; V: TRBV10-3; D: TRBD1; DNA: TGTGCCATCAATCCAGGACAGGGCTCTGAGCAGTTCTTC; CDR3: CAINPGQGSEQFF
size: .; J: TRBJ2-7; V: TRBV5-1; D: TRBD1; DNA: TGCGCCAGCAGCCGGTCGGGACAGACCTACGAGCAGTACTTC; CDR3: CASSRSGQTYEQYF
size: .; J: TRBJ1-4; V: TRBV9; D: .; DNA: TGTGCCAGCAGCGTAGCCGGGACAAGGGAGGAAAAACTGTTTTTT; CDR3: CASSVAGTREEKLFF
size: .; J: TRBJ1-4; V: TRBV24-1; D: .; DNA: TGTGCCACCAGTGCTCGGGCCGCCGGTAAAGAAAAACTGTTTTTT; CDR3: CATSARAAGKEKLFF
size: .; J: TRBJ2-7; V: TRBV5-1; D: TRBD2; DNA: TGCGCCAGCAGCCAACCTACTAGCGGGGAATACTCCTACGAGCAGTACTTC; CDR3: CASSQPTSGEYSYEQYF
size: .; J: TRBJ2-7; V: TRBV9; D: .; DNA: TGTGCCAGCAGCGTAGGGAGCCAAGCCTACGAGCAGTACTTC; CDR3: CASSVGSQAYEQYF
size: .; J: TRBJ1-1; V: TRBV28; D: .; DNA: TGTGCCAGCAGTTTCGCTTACGAATACATGAACACTGAAGCTTTCTTT; CDR3: CASSFAYEYMNTEAFF
size: .; J: TRBJ1-4; V: TRBV2; D: TRBD1; DNA: TGTGCCAGCAGTGAAAGGACAGGGGCCCCTAATGAAAAACTGTTTTTT; CDR3: CASSERTGAPNEKLFF
size: .; J: TRBJ1-6; V: TRBV5-1; D: TRBD1; DNA: TGCGCCAGCAGCTCTACAGGGGGAACTTCACCCCTCCACTTT; CDR3: CASSSTGGTSPLHF
size: .; J: TRBJ2-1; V: TRBV25-1; D: .; DNA: TGTGCCAGCAGTGATGCTCTAGCGCGCTACAATGAGCAGTTCTTC; CDR3: CASSDALARYNEQFF
size: once; J: TRBJ1-3; V: TRBV6-4; D: .; DNA: TGTGCCAGCAGTGACTCCGGGGCTCGCTCTGGAAACACCATATATTTT; CDR3: CASSDSGARSGNTIYF
size: .; J: TRBJ2-1; V: TRBV2; D: TRBD2; DNA: TGTGCCAGCAGTGACGGGACTAGCGGGAGTAACAATGAGCAGTTCTTC; CDR3: CASSDGTSGSNNEQFF
size: .; J: TRBJ1-5; V: TRBV4-1; D: TRBD1; DNA: TGCGCCAGCAGCCAAGCTCCAGGGGGCGCGAGCAATCAGCCCCAGCATTTT; CDR3: CASSQAPGGASNQPQHF
size: .; J: TRBJ1-1; V: TRBV15; D: .; DNA: TGTGCCACCAGCAGAGGACAGTTTCAGAACACTGAAGCTTTCTTT; CDR3: CATSRGQFQNTEAFF
size: .; J: TRBJ2-1; V: TRBV19; D: .; DNA: TGTGCCAGTAGTATAAGAGCGGGTGACAATGAGCAGTTCTTC; CDR3: CASSIRAGDNEQFF
size: .; J: TRBJ2-7; V: TRBV6-5; D: TRBD1; DNA: TGTGCCAGCATAGTTTCGGGACAGGGCTACGAGCAGTACTTC; CDR3: CASIVSGQGYEQYF
size: .; J: TRBJ2-5; V: TRBV7-3; D: .; DNA: TGTGCCAGCAGCTTATCATCTAGTACCGGAGAGACCCAGTACTTC; CDR3: CASSLSSSTGETQYF